The T cell receptor beta chain described here comes from a study of T cells in Graves' hyperthyroidism and ophthalmopathy. The germline CDR1 and CDR2 sequences are LNHDA and SQIVND (reference sequence). This CDR3 contains 14 residues. V lost 7 bases, J lost 1 base, and 13 bases lay in between. RNA transcripts gave rise to amplified TCR beta CDR3 regions. First-round RT-PCR with HTBI primers amplified the TCR CDR3 region. TCRdb fed the multiplex PCR reads into MiXCR, producing one record per CDR3 protein. Of roughly 160,000 distinct CDR3 sequences in the sample, about 9% are singletons; the top ten hold more than 20%. Extraction of PBMCs used about 9.2 ml of fresh peripheral blood. This clonotype appeared many times.

Material: blood. This clonotype originated in a woman between 18 and 29 years old with Graves' hyperthyroidism that later progressed to Graves' ophthalmopathy. J is TRBJ1-1 and V is TRBV19; unclear D gene. In DNA, the CDR3 is TGTGCCAGTAACCGATTTCGGTCGAACACTGAAGCTTTCTTT. Residues: CASNRFRSNTEAFF. Full variable domain (rest looked up from reference TRBV19 and TRBJ1-1): DGGITQSPKYLFRKEGQNVTLSCEQNLNHDAMYWYRQDPGQGLRLIYYSQIVNDFQKGDIAEGYSVSREKKESFPLTVTSAQKNPTAFYLCASNRFRSNTEAFFGQGTRLTVV.